This T cell receptor (beta chain) is drawn from a study of tumor-infiltrating lymphocytes in primary liver carcinoma. Notes on the study in general: Compared with blood, tumor repertoires held significantly more in their top 250 clones.

There are 15 residues in the CDR3. About this clonotype itself: The antigen remains undetermined. The junction departs from the called germline gene at one end, perhaps through a read error.

The investigators made TCR beta cDNA from 400 to 550 ng total RNA, using a constant-region primer. Employing slightly modified ARM-PCR, three nested multiplex PCR rounds were run, and these gave rise to the TCR beta libraries. Forward primers for TRBV1-TRBV30 and a C-beta reverse primer served the first two PCR rounds, at 10 cycles each. TCRdb re-called the multiplex PCR reads through MiXCR, storing one row per CDR3 protein. The table has roughly 190,000 distinct CDR3 sequences, around 81% seen once; the top ten hold over 15%. The source material, 20-30 mg of unsorted bulk tissue, was used to co-extract RNA and DNA. Patients were chronically HBV-infected and treatment-naive.

This TCR was recovered from a man aged 35 to 55 with primary liver carcinoma and hepatitis B virus infection. The chain is built from TRBV12-3 or TRBV12-4 and TRBJ1-1; no definite D call. Sequences were obtained from tumor tissue from primary liver carcinoma. This CDR3 reads CASTLVSGQGSEAFF. The CDR3 nucleotides are TGTGCCAGCACTTTAGTCTCAGGCCAAGGAAGTGAAGCTTTCTTT.